This T cell receptor beta chain was identified in a study of T cell responses to AZD1222 COVID-19 vaccine. Study-level results: Close to half of all spike-specific TCRs reportedly target regions of the variants that are unmutated. Spike was spanned by vaccine-associated CD4 TCRs, which were dominant at 160-218 and 743-854. Repertoires were collected only later (after the peak T cell response had occurred).

Details on this clone: What it recognizes is unknown.

Only in-frame clones appear in the TCRdb table, and some are missing; sequencing was by immunoSEQ multiplex PCR. The repertoire holds around 150,000 clones, with around 88% as singletons. Germline trimming cut 7 bases from V and 13 bases from J; bases unmatched to any gene: 13. Germline lookup yields CDR1 MNHNY and CDR2 SVGAGI (reference sequence). The CDR3 contains 13 residues. The receptor was isolated from an adult in good health. The V gene is TRBV6-6, the J gene TRBJ1-2; 9 nucleotides align to TRBD1. The sequenced sample was peripheral blood, obtained on day 0 of MenACWY control vaccination. This chain's CDR3 is CASTPETGGVGTF. The CDR3 DNA follows: TGTGCCAGCACCCCGGAGACAGGGGGGGTGGGCACCTTC.